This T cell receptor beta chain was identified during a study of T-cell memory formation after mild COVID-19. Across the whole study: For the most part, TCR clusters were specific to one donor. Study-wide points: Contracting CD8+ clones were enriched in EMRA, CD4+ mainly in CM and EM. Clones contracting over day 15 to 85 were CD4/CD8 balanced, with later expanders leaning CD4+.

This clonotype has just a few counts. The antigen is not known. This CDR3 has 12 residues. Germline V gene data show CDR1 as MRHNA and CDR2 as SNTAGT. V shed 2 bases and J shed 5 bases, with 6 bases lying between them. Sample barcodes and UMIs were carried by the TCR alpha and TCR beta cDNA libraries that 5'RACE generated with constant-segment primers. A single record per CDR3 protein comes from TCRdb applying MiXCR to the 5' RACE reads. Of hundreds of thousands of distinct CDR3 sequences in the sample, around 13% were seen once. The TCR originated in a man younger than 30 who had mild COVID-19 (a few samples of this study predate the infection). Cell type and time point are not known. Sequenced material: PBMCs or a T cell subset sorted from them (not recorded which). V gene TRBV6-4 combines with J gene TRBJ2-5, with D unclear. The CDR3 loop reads CASSDVGETQYF. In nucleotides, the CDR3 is TGTGCCAGCAGTGACGTCGGGGAGACCCAGTACTTC.